This passage covers 32 T cell receptor beta chains from one sample sequenced in a study of cytomegalovirus exposure and HLA in healthy donors. Assay used: immunoSEQ multiplex PCR; TCRdb lists only in-frame clones, some missing. This sample carries nearly 200,000 clones, roughly 82% of them seen once, and the ten largest clones take 13%. What was sequenced was PBMCs. Source of these receptors: a young woman in good health and CMV-seropositive.

This clone was seen once. V is TRBV29-1 and J is TRBJ1-2; D not certain. Germline V gene sequence: CDR1 SQVTM, CDR2 ANQGSEA. V lost 5 bases and J 0 bases, leaving 10 bases between the germline ends. The CDR3 is made up of 13 amino acids. Here the CDR3 DNA reads TGCAGCGTTAGCGGTAGAGCTAACTATGGCTACACCTTC. It yields the protein CSVSGRANYGYTF.

This chain links TRBV4-1 with TRBJ2-7; tentative D call: TRBD2 (5 bases). The germline CDR1 and CDR2 sequences are MGHRA and YSYEKL. Deletions cut 1 base from V and 5 bases from J, with 15 bases between. There are 15 residues in the CDR3. Here the CDR3 DNA reads TGCGCCAGCAGCCAAGGCTTTGGGAGCATGAACGAGCAGTACTTC. Translating it yields CASSQGFGSMNEQYF.

This chain's CDR3 is CASSLAGLAGVEQFF. For the CDR3, the DNA is TGTGCCAGCTCACTGGCGGGGCTAGCGGGAGTGGAGCAGTTCTTC. This chain joins TRBV18 and TRBJ2-1; 10 nucleotides align to TRBD2. The CDR3 length is 15 residues. The ends lost 4 bases at V and 10 bases at J; junction bases unmatched: 10. Looked up from germline, CDR1 is KGHSH and CDR2 is LQKENI.

The chain links TRBV23-1 to TRBJ2-7, with 8 bases fitting TRBD2. TRBV23-1 is an ORF, and what it does is uncertain. The J segment lost 4 bases and the V segment lost 7 bases, leaving 12 bases of the junction unmatched. The CDR3 sequence is 15 residues long. The DNA of the CDR3 is TGCGCCAGCAACCCCGGGACGGGGGGGGAGTACGAGCAGTACTTC. Translation gives CASNPGTGGEYEQYF.

Note on this clone: Other DNA sequences from this sample encode an identical CDR3 as well. The V and J genes are TRBV2 and TRBJ2-5; no clear D. Germline loops: CDR1 SNHLY, CDR2 FYNNEI. CDR3 size: 11 residues. The V end was cut by 4 bases, the J end by 5 bases, with 5 bases between. CDR3 nucleotides: TGTGCCAGCAGTGTGAGGGAGACCCAGTACTTC. This sequence encodes CASSVRETQYF.

This sequence joins TRBV30 and TRBJ2-7; 9 positions match TRBD1. V gave up 4 bases and J gave up 3 bases; unmatched junction bases: 7. Germline V CDR1 and CDR2: GTSNPN, SVGIG (reference sequence). This CDR3 is built from 14 residues. CDR3 nucleotide sequence: TGTGCCTGGATTCCGGGACAGGGCTTCTACGAGCAGTACTTC. Its protein is CAWIPGQGFYEQYF.

A single count supports this clone. The V call is TRBV29-1, the J call TRBJ2-1; weak D call: TRBD2 (6 bases). V was clipped by 4 bases and J by 0 bases, with 13 bases between them. Germline V gene data show CDR1 as SQVTM and CDR2 as ANQGSEA. This CDR3 region has 15 residues. This CDR3 is CSVAIADISYNEQFF. The CDR3, as DNA: TGCAGCGTTGCCATAGCGGACATCTCCTACAATGAGCAGTTCTTC.

The rearrangement joins TRBV5-1 to TRBJ1-1, with D possibly matching TRBD1 (5 bases). There are 15 residues in the CDR3. V shed 2 bases and J shed 0 bases, with 11 bases lying between them. The germline CDR1 and CDR2 sequences are SGHRS and YFSETQ. Here the CDR3 reads CASSLGMGLNTEAFF. The CDR3 DNA reads TGCGCCAGCAGCTTAGGGATGGGGCTGAACACTGAAGCTTTCTTT.

This chain uses TRBV6-5 with TRBJ2-1, with a tentative D call TRBD1 (7 bases). Trimming removed 4 bases from V and 10 bases from J, with 23 bases in between. Germline V CDR1 and CDR2: MNHEY, SVGAGI. The CDR3 extends over 16 amino acids. CDR3 nucleotides: TGTGCCAGCAGTTCAGGGGGGACAGTTACCTACAGGGAGCAGTTCTTC. Encoded protein: CASSSGGTVTYREQFF.

V usage is TRBV6-5 and J usage is TRBJ1-1, with D unclear. CDR1 and CDR2 (germline): MNHEY, SVGAGI. Trimming shortened V by 6 bases and J by 4 bases, and 18 bases separated the two germline ends. CDR3 length: 15 residues. In nucleotides, the CDR3 is TGTGCCAGCAGCCCCCCCACTCTAGACGGCACTGAAGCTTTCTTT. It codes for CASSPPTLDGTEAFF.

The J gene is TRBJ1-1, the V gene TRBV2; D may be TRBD1 (5 bases). Trimming took 6 bases from V and 4 from J, leaving 18 bases between them. Germline V gene data show CDR1 as SNHLY and CDR2 as FYNNEI. The CDR3 contains 15 residues. The CDR3 sequence: CASSALGVRSTEAFF. Here the CDR3 DNA reads TGTGCCAGCAGCGCCCTAGGGGTCAGGAGCACTGAAGCTTTCTTT. The full variable domain, rest sourced from reference TRBV2 and TRBJ1-1, is EPEVTQTPSHQVTQMGQEVILRCVPISNHLYFYWYRQILGQKVEFLVSFYNNEISEKSEIFDDQFSVERPDGSNFTLKIRSTKLEDSAMYFCASSALGVRSTEAFFGQGTRLTVV.

Concerning this clone itself: At one end the junction does not follow the germline gene, possibly because of a read error. The chain carries TRBV7-7 and TRBJ2-7, with a possible D match to TRBD1 (6 bases). The germline CDR1 and CDR2 sequences are SSHAT and FNYEAQ (reference sequence). There are 13 residues in the CDR3. In DNA form, the CDR3 reads TGTGCTAGCAGCTCTACAGGGTCCGTCGAGCAGTACTTC. Protein sequence: CASSSTGSVEQYF.

The table lists this clone with a count of one. V and J are TRBV2 and TRBJ2-7, with TRBD2 as a possible D gene (5 bases). This CDR3 region has 16 residues. The ends were cut back, 0 bases at V and 5 bases at J, with 17 bases in the middle. Germline V gene lookup returns CDR1 SNHLY and CDR2 FYNNEI. CDR3 in DNA: TGTGCCAGCAGTGAAGCGCGGGTGGGAGTTTCCCACGAGCAGTACTTC. Translation: CASSEARVGVSHEQYF.

This chain uses TRBV14 with TRBJ2-3; 8 bases map to TRBD1. The J segment lost 3 bases and the V segment lost 4 bases, leaving 12 bases of the junction unmatched. CDR1 is SGHDN and CDR2 is FVKESK in the germline V gene. There are 17 residues in the CDR3. This CDR3 reads CASSRILGTGRTDTQYF. DNA for the CDR3: TGTGCCAGCAGCCGAATCCTAGGGACAGGAAGGACAGATACGCAGTATTTT.

V is TRBV7-8 and J is TRBJ1-1; 8 bases fit TRBD1. Germline V gene data show CDR1 as SGHVS and CDR2 as FQNEAQ. V dropped 5 bases and J dropped 5; count of bases not matched to a gene: 10. The CDR3 is 15 residues long. CDR3 nucleotides: TGTGCCAGCAGCCCCCGGGACAGGAAGAGTACTGAAGCTTTCTTT. This gives the protein CASSPRDRKSTEAFF.

The gene calls are TRBV4-2 and TRBJ1-1, with 9 positions matching TRBD1. Germline CDR1 LGHNA, CDR2 YNFKEQ. J lost 1 base, V lost 2 bases, and 11 bases had no gene match. This CDR3 comprises 18 residues. The CDR3, as DNA: TGTGCCAGCAGCCAACAGAAACAGGGGGCCGGGGCGAACACTGAAGCTTTCTTT. Its protein product is CASSQQKQGAGANTEAFF.

The V call is TRBV20-1, the J call TRBJ2-1; D perhaps matches TRBD2 (6 bases). Germline V gene data show CDR1 as DFQATT and CDR2 as SNEGSKA (reference sequence). The CDR3 runs 11 residues. Trimming took off 6 bases at V and 12 bases at J, with 15 bases between the two ends. The CDR3 sequence: CSASRRDRQFF. Written as DNA, the CDR3 is TGCAGTGCCTCACGGCGGGACCGGCAGTTCTTC.

This clone was detected once. This sequence joins TRBV19 and TRBJ2-3; the D gene is possibly TRBD1 (5 bases). CDR1 is LNHDA, CDR2 SQIVND, per germline (reference sequence). With 4 bases removed from V and 0 bases from J, the gap between germline ends came to 20 bases. This CDR3 comprises 18 residues. In DNA form, the CDR3 reads TGTGCCAGTAGTAGATATGGCCTTGACAGATTAAGCACAGATACGCAGTATTTT. Its translation is CASSRYGLDRLSTDTQYF.

This clone was seen once. The chain combines TRBV6-1 with TRBJ1-1; tentative D call: TRBD1 (6 bases). The germline gives CDR1 MNHNS, CDR2 SASEGT. The V end lost 5 bases, the J end lost 4 bases, and 11 bases lay between the germline ends. The CDR3 has 13 residues. CDR3 amino acids: CASSSTGPTEAFF. The CDR3 coding sequence is TGTGCCAGCAGTAGCACAGGGCCCACTGAAGCTTTCTTT.

V is TRBV28 and J is TRBJ2-7; no firm D call. The CDR3 runs to 13 residues. Trimming took off 2 bases at V and 2 bases at J, with 7 bases between the two ends. Germline V lookup: CDR1 MDHEN, CDR2 SYDVKM. The CDR3 is CASSLREAYEQYF. The CDR3 DNA reads as TGTGCCAGCAGTTTAAGAGAAGCCTACGAGCAGTACTTC.

The rearrangement uses TRBV19 and TRBJ2-5; tentatively, D is TRBD1 (5 bases). The CDR3 contains 14 residues. From germline, CDR1 is LNHDA and CDR2 SQIVND (reference sequence). Trimming took 3 bases from V and 2 from J, leaving 10 bases between them. The chain's CDR3 is CASSIQDTQETQYF. The CDR3 bases are TGTGCCAGTAGTATCCAGGACACTCAAGAGACCCAGTACTTC.

There are a few counts of this clone. The chain couples TRBV29-1 to TRBJ2-3, with D unclear. V was cut by 6 bases and J by 0 bases, with 4 bases left in between. Germline assignment: CDR1 SQVTM and CDR2 ANQGSEA. The length of the CDR3 is 11 residues. CDR3 in DNA: TGCAGCGTCCTTAGCACAGATACGCAGTATTTT. Amino acids: CSVLSTDTQYF.

The V and J genes are TRBV6-1 and TRBJ2-7; 8 bases are a match to TRBD1. The CDR3 is made up of 13 amino acids. Germline loops: CDR1 MNHNS, CDR2 SASEGT. The V and J ends lost 6 bases and 5 bases, in that order; junction bases with no gene match: 6. CDR3 sequence (DNA): TGTGCCAGCAGAAGGACAGGGTTCGACGAGCAGTACTTC. It yields the protein CASRRTGFDEQYF.

This sequence joins TRBV6-5 and TRBJ1-2; 8 nucleotides agree with TRBD1. The CDR3 consists of 15 residues. Germline CDR1 MNHEY, CDR2 SVGAGI. V lost 7 bases to trimming and J lost 7 bases; unmatched junction nucleotides: 14. The CDR3 region is CASTSPGQGMSGYTF. In DNA form, the CDR3 reads TGTGCCAGCACCTCACCTGGACAGGGAATGAGTGGCTACACCTTC.

The V and J genes are TRBV5-1 and TRBJ1-4; the D gene is possibly TRBD1 (5 bases). Germline values: CDR1 SGHRS, CDR2 YFSETQ. The CDR3 extends over 14 amino acids. Trimming pared 9 bases from V and 6 bases from J, leaving 18 bases between. As DNA, the CDR3 is TGCGCCACCCGGGAGGGGAGTCAGGATGAAAAACTGTTTTTT. Residues: CATREGSQDEKLFF.

A single count supports this clone. This chain uses TRBV5-6 with TRBJ1-4, with D possibly TRBD1 on 5 matching bases. This CDR3 region has 16 residues. Germline V gives CDR1 SGHDT, CDR2 YYEEEE. The V end lost 0 bases, the J end lost 3 bases, and 12 bases lay between the germline ends. The CDR3 spells CASSLAGRGANEKLFF. DNA for the CDR3: TGTGCCAGCAGCTTGGCAGGGAGGGGAGCTAATGAAAAACTGTTTTTT.

CDR3 region: CSVEGGVPYEQYF. DNA for the CDR3: TGCAGCGTTGAAGGGGGGGTACCCTACGAGCAGTACTTC. The chain employs TRBV29-1 and TRBJ2-7; D is perhaps TRBD2 (6 bases). The CDR3 spans 13 residues. The V gene's germline CDR1 is SQVTM and CDR2 ANQGSEA. Trimming took off 1 base at V and 2 bases at J, with 9 bases between the two ends.

This sequence joins TRBV11-2 and TRBJ1-5; possibly TRBD1 for D (5 bases). V was pared by 1 base and J by 5 bases, with 6 bases between. From germline, CDR1 is SGHAT and CDR2 FQNNGV. The CDR3 is 13 residues long. The CDR3 spells CASSLAGYQPQHF. The CDR3 DNA reads as TGTGCCAGCAGCTTAGCAGGGTATCAGCCCCAGCATTTT.

The sample holds one count of this clone. The chain uses TRBV9 and TRBJ2-1; 14 nucleotides line up with TRBD2. Trimming at V came to 4 bases and at J to 4 bases, leaving 7 bases not matched to a gene. The CDR3 length is 17 residues. Germline V lookup: CDR1 SGDLS, CDR2 YYNGEE. CDR3: CASSPRTSGRTYNEQFF. The DNA for the CDR3 is TGTGCCAGCAGCCCCCGGACTAGCGGGAGGACATACAATGAGCAGTTCTTC.

The chain couples TRBV6-1 to TRBJ2-7, with 8 bases aligning to TRBD2. The CDR3 spans 18 residues. Germline V gives CDR1 MNHNS, CDR2 SASEGT. The V gene end was trimmed by 4 bases and the J gene end by 6 bases; junction bases not matched to a gene: 20. CDR3 nucleotides: TGTGCCAGCAGTGCCGGGGGCCCTGTGCTAGCGGGCCGTGGCGAGCAGTACTTC. It translates to CASSAGGPVLAGRGEQYF.

The V gene is TRBV29-1, the J gene TRBJ2-7; tentatively, D is TRBD1 (5 bases). V dropped 4 bases and J dropped 1 base, with 14 bases sitting between them. Germline CDR1 is SQVTM and CDR2 is ANQGSEA. The CDR3 runs 14 residues. CDR3 sequence: CSVARQGVSYEQYF. DNA of the CDR3: TGCAGCGTTGCTCGGCAGGGCGTTTCCTACGAGCAGTACTTC.

The chain recombines TRBV28 with TRBJ2-7; the D gene is possibly TRBD2 (6 bases). Trimming removed 6 bases from V and 5 bases from J, with 14 bases in between. The CDR3 length is 13 residues. Germline CDR1 is MDHEN and CDR2 is SYDVKM. Here the CDR3 reads CASSSSDLNEQYF. CDR3 coding DNA: TGTGCCAGCAGCTCTAGCGACTTAAACGAGCAGTACTTC.